Listed below are T cell receptor beta chains from one sample, sequenced in a study of T cells in Graves' hyperthyroidism and ophthalmopathy. Each CDR3 protein gets one entry after TCRdb re-called the multiplex PCR reads with MiXCR. The sample has nearly 250,000 distinct CDR3 sequences, roughly a quarter seen once; the top ten hold roughly 40%. Material: blood. The receptors were gathered from a woman aged 40 to 50 with Graves' ophthalmopathy. Both conserved end residues are part of each CDR3. The order of the fields is clone size, J gene, D gene, V gene, CDR3 DNA, CDR3 protein. A D gene is named only where the DNA matches it firmly. Size is stated for part of the rows, as once, few or many counts, or as a class when the clone is expanded.

>once|TRBJ1-1|TRBD1|TRBV12-3/TRBV12-4
TGTGCCAGCAGTTTCATCAGGGGGAGATCTGAAGCTTTCTTT
CASSFIRGRSEAFF
>NA|TRBJ1-2|NA|TRBV27
TGTGCCAGCACTATCGGGGGGGGCTATGGCTACATCTTC
CASTIGGGYGYIF
>NA|TRBJ2-7|NA|TRBV28
TGTGCCAGCAGTCCCCAAGGACTTAAAGAGCAGTACTTC
CASSPQGLKEQYF
>many|TRBJ2-5|TRBD1|TRBV28
TGTGCCAGCAGTTTAGCCAGGGGGCTGGAGACCCAGTACTTC
CASSLARGLETQYF
>many|TRBJ1-2|TRBD1|TRBV12-3/TRBV12-4
TGTGCCAGCACCCCAGGGGGCCCAAACTATGGCTACACCTTC
CASTPGGPNYGYTF
>many|TRBJ2-7|TRBD1|TRBV9
TGTGCCAGCAGCGTAGGACAGGGGGCCCATTTCGAGCAGTACTTC
CASSVGQGAHFEQYF
>many|TRBJ2-5|TRBD2|TRBV2
TGTGCCAGCAGGATCCTAGCGGGAGAGGGAGAGACCCAGTACTTC
CASRILAGEGETQYF
>many|TRBJ2-7|NA|TRBV28
TGTGCCAGCAGTTTCAAAACCGGGACGCCTTCCTACGAGCAGTACTTC
CASSFKTGTPSYEQYF
>many|TRBJ2-7|NA|TRBV19
TGTGCCAGTAGTCTCCGGGTTCTGGGCCACGAGCAGTACTTC
CASSLRVLGHEQYF
>many|TRBJ2-2|NA|TRBV29-1
TGCAGCGTTCCTTGGGCCGGCCCCGGGGAGCTGTTTTTT
CSVPWAGPGELFF
>NA|TRBJ1-2|TRBD1|TRBV6-1
TGTGCCAGCACTAAACGCCAGGGGGGAGAGAATGGCTACACCTTC
CASTKRQGGENGYTF
>many|TRBJ2-7|NA|TRBV10-3
TGTGCCATCTCGAAAGGGAGTGGGTACGAGCAGTACTTC
CAISKGSGYEQYF
>NA|TRBJ1-2|TRBD1|TRBV6-1
TGTGCCAGCAGTGTTACCGGACAGGGGTACTATGGCTACACCTTC
CASSVTGQGYYGYTF
>many|TRBJ2-2|NA|TRBV7-3
TGTGCCAGCAGCATTAACCCGACCGGGGAGCTGTTTTTT
CASSINPTGELFF
>many|TRBJ1-5|NA|TRBV28
TGTGCCAGCAGACTAGGACAGTTCAATCAGCCCCAGCATTTT
CASRLGQFNQPQHF
>many|TRBJ1-1|NA|TRBV28
TGTGCCAGCAAGGGGAGTTTGAACACTGAAGCTTTCTTT
CASKGSLNTEAFF
>NA|TRBJ2-7|NA|TRBV6-2/TRBV6-3
TGTGCCAGCAGTTATCCTTTGCGCGAGCAGTACTTC
CASSYPLREQYF
>many|TRBJ1-5|NA|TRBV28
TGTGCCAGCAGTTTACCGGGTGTGGAGCCCCAGCATTTT
CASSLPGVEPQHF
>NA|TRBJ1-1|NA|TRBV28
TGTGCCAGCAGTTTCCCGGTTAATTTGAACACTGAAGCTTTCTTT
CASSFPVNLNTEAFF
>NA|TRBJ2-7|NA|TRBV28
TGTGCCAGCAGTCCCTCCTCAGGGGACCTCTACGAGCAGTACTTC
CASSPSSGDLYEQYF
>many|TRBJ2-5|TRBD2|TRBV4-2
TGTGCCAGCAGCCCGAGGACTAGCGGGACCCAAGAGACCCAGTACTTC
CASSPRTSGTQETQYF
>many|TRBJ1-5|TRBD1|TRBV24-1
TGTGCCACCAGTCAGACAGGGGTAATCAATCAGCCCCAGCATTTT
CATSQTGVINQPQHF
>many|TRBJ2-7|NA|TRBV5-6
TGTGCCAGCAGCCTTTACGCGAGCTCCTACGAGCAGTACTTC
CASSLYASSYEQYF
>NA|TRBJ2-2|NA|TRBV7-2
TGTGCCAGCAGTCGGATCTACACCGGGGAGCTGTTTTTT
CASSRIYTGELFF
>many|TRBJ2-7|NA|TRBV20-1
TGCAGTGCATCGACAGACACCTACGAGCAGTACTTC
CSASTDTYEQYF
>many|TRBJ2-7|NA|TRBV28
TGTGCCAGCAGTCCGTGGCCAAAGAGCTCCTACGAGCAGTACTTC
CASSPWPKSSYEQYF
>many|TRBJ2-7|NA|TRBV9
TGTGCCAGCAGCGTTCTGGACACGAGCTCCTACGAGCAGTACTTC
CASSVLDTSSYEQYF
>NA|TRBJ1-1|NA|TRBV12-3/TRBV12-4
TGTGCCAGCAGTTTAGTGGTGTTCACTGAAGCTTTCTTT
CASSLVVFTEAFF
>many|TRBJ2-4|TRBD1|TRBV12-3/TRBV12-4
TGTGCCAGCAGTAGGGACAGGGGAAACATTCAGTACTTC
CASSRDRGNIQYF
>few|TRBJ2-5|TRBD2|TRBV3-1
TGTGCCACTGATAGCGGGAGCGAAGAGACCCAGTACTTC
CATDSGSEETQYF
>NA|TRBJ1-1|NA|TRBV3-1
TGTGCCAGCAGCCAAGATCAGGGCATGAACACTGAAGCTTTCTTT
CASSQDQGMNTEAFF
>many|TRBJ2-7|NA|TRBV6-1
TGTGCCAGCAGTCAGGCGGGTGACTCCTACGAGCAGTACTTC
CASSQAGDSYEQYF
>many|TRBJ1-1|TRBD1|TRBV28
TGTGCCAGCAGTTTTAGACAGGGTATGGCGACTGAAGCTTTCTTT
CASSFRQGMATEAFF
>many|TRBJ2-7|TRBD1|TRBV5-1
TGCGCCAGCAGCTTGGCTTACAGGGGGACCTACGAGCAGTACTTC
CASSLAYRGTYEQYF
>NA|TRBJ1-5|NA|TRBV28
TGTGCCAGCAGCCAAACCGATCGACAGCCCCAGCATTTT
CASSQTDRQPQHF
>NA|TRBJ1-1|NA|TRBV6-1
TGTGCCAGCAGTGAAGGGTTTACTTGGGCGGCTTTCTTT
CASSEGFTWAAFF
>NA|TRBJ2-5|NA|TRBV28
TGTGCCAGCAGTTCCGTTCAAGAGACCCAGTACTTC
CASSSVQETQYF
>NA|TRBJ2-7|NA|TRBV29-1
TGCAGCGTTGACGGGGAGAGGGGGGGGGCTATCGAGCAGTACTTC
CSVDGERGGAIEQYF
>NA|TRBJ2-7|NA|TRBV29-1
TGCAGCGTTGGGCAGGGGATCTACGAGCAGTACTTC
CSVGQGIYEQYF
>NA|TRBJ2-5|NA|TRBV12-3/TRBV12-4
TGTGCCAGCAGTGCCTTGGGAGAACAAGAGACCCAGTACTTC
CASSALGEQETQYF
>many|TRBJ2-7|NA|TRBV10-3
TGTGCCATCACCGCAGGGAGCAACGAGCAGTACTTC
CAITAGSNEQYF
>many|TRBJ2-6|TRBD1|TRBV30
TGTGCCTGTTTATTCTGGACAGGGGGGAGTTATGGGGCCAACGTCCTGACTTTC
CACLFWTGGSYGANVLTF
>many|TRBJ2-7|TRBD2|TRBV28
TGTGCCAGCAGTTTGGCTAGCGGGAGTAGCTACGAGCAGTACTTC
CASSLASGSSYEQYF
>NA|TRBJ1-2|TRBD1|TRBV6-1
TGTGCCAGCAACAAAAGACAGGGCATGTTGGGTGGCTACACCTTC
CASNKRQGMLGGYTF
>many|TRBJ2-7|TRBD2|TRBV4-2
TGTGCCAGCAGCCCCAGTCGAGGGGCGGGAGACGAGCAGTACTTC
CASSPSRGAGDEQYF
>many|TRBJ2-2|TRBD1|TRBV6-5
TGTGCCAGCAGTTACGAGGGACAGCCGAACACCGGGGAGCTGTTTTTT
CASSYEGQPNTGELFF
>NA|TRBJ1-2|NA|TRBV20-1
TGCAGTGCTAGAGGGACAGACTATGGCTACACCTTC
CSARGTDYGYTF
>many|TRBJ1-2|NA|TRBV4-2
TGTGCCAGCAGCCAAGGGGGACTCTTTTATGGCTACACCTTC
CASSQGGLFYGYTF
>many|TRBJ1-2|TRBD1|TRBV28
TGTGCCAGCAATTTTCTACAGGGGGCGTATGGCTACACCTTC
CASNFLQGAYGYTF
>many|TRBJ1-2|NA|TRBV6-5
TGTGCCAGCAAAGGTTCGGGCAGGGAGTATGGCTACACCTTC
CASKGSGREYGYTF